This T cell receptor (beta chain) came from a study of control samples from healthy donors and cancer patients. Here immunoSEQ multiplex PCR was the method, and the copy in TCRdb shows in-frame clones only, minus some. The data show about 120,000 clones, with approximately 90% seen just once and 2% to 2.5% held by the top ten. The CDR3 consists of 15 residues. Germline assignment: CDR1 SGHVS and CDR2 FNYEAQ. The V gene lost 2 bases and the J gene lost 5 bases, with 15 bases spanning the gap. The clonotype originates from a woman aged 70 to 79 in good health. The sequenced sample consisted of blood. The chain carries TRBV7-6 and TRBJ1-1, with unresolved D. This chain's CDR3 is CASSLRISQETEAFF. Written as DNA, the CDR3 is TGTGCCAGCAGCTTACGGATTTCTCAGGAAACTGAAGCTTTCTTT.